This TCR beta chain is drawn from a study of human T cells and chemical hapten exposure. The wider study: Epicutaneous patch tests delivered 0.01% DPC to the upper back, with evaluation at 6 days.

Individual cDNA molecules each carried unique molecular identifiers attached by the library. Original analysis: With a range of 23,224 to 690,600, the median per sample was around 96,000 TCRs. TCRdb fed the RACE reads into MiXCR, producing one record per CDR3 protein. V and J calls and clone size were set by TCRdb, not the authors. The table includes 82,000 or so distinct CDR3 sequences, over 10% detected once. As to time point: patch test 3, about 24 weeks after DPC sensitization. The treatment denotes: therapeutic diphenylcyclopropenone sensitization with weekly scalp DPC. General study points: Unchanged with DPC sensitization were TCRs above 1 in 1000 frequency.

The germline V gene encodes CDR1 MGHRA and CDR2 YSYEKL. The CDR3 length is 17 residues. The germline V and J ends were trimmed by 0 bases and 7 bases, with 16 bases remaining between them. This clonotype occurred many times. Its antigen is currently unknown. The receptor comes from a woman aged 50 to 60 with alopecia areata. Some clones in this sample may be carry-over from other donors' samples. The sequencing here drew on whole blood, taken in connection with sensitization to the hapten diphenylcyclopropenone (DPC). This chain uses TRBV4-1 with TRBJ1-6; D unclear. The CDR3 DNA is TGCGCCAGCAGCCAAGATGGGGTCCGCCTCGCAAATTCACCCCTCCACTTT. This codes for CASSQDGVRLANSPLHF.